This TCR beta chain was observed in a study of beta chain features in type 1 diabetes. Study outcomes and limitations: Shortening that was moderate but significant affected the TCRB CDR3s of Type 1 diabetes patients in all four CD4+ subsets. Patients with type 1 diabetes showed fewer VDJ junction insertions and more deletions. Naive, central memory and regulatory TCRB repertoires appeared more similar among patients than healthy donors. The influence of HLA type on TCRB rearrangement stayed undetermined.

As for this clone: Its antigen is not known.

Expressed TCRB transcripts got sequenced, as all isolated RNA was reverse transcribed. The protocol was immunoSEQ multiplex PCR, while the TCRdb copy is restricted to in-frame clones and leaves out a portion. The sample comprises around 25,000 clones, under 75% of which are singletons, and 4% to 4.5% rests with the top ten. V lost 6 bases, J lost 3 bases, and 12 bases lay in between. Looked up from germline, CDR1 is SGHAT and CDR2 is FQNNGV. This CDR3 has 13 residues. CD4+ naive, central memory, regulatory and stem cell-like memory cells were sorted via CD45RO/CCR7/CD25/CD127/CD95/CD27. The chain carries TRBV11-2 and TRBJ2-7; a possible D gene is TRBD2 (6 bases). The sample comprised Tregs from blood. This sequence was found in a man aged 18 to 29 with type 1 diabetes. The CDR3 sequence: CASSRGGLYEQYF. The CDR3 bases are TGTGCCAGCAGTAGGGGAGGACTCTACGAGCAGTACTTC.